Sequencing of this T cell receptor (beta chain) was carried out in a study of glioma-infiltrating T cells after dendritic cell vaccination. The time point was: after dendritic cell vaccination, including at tumor progression/relapse. No glioblastoma patient carried an isocitrate dehydrogenase mutation. This CDR3 is 15 amino acids long. Germline V lookup: CDR1 LNHNV, CDR2 YYDKDF (reference sequence). The ends lost 5 bases at V and 3 bases at J; junction bases unmatched: 8. Sequenced by immunoSEQ multiplex PCR; TCRdb stores in-frame clones only, minus some. The data hold 75,000 to 95,000 clones, with roughly 84% observed a single time.

The sequence was obtained from a human donor with glioblastoma. The source material was blood, sampled after dendritic cell vaccination. The V call is TRBV15, the J call TRBJ2-3; the match to TRBD1 covers 7 bases. CDR3 residues: CATSLPTGRTDTQYF. CDR3 coding DNA: TGTGCCACCAGCTTACCGACAGGGAGAACAGATACGCAGTATTTT.